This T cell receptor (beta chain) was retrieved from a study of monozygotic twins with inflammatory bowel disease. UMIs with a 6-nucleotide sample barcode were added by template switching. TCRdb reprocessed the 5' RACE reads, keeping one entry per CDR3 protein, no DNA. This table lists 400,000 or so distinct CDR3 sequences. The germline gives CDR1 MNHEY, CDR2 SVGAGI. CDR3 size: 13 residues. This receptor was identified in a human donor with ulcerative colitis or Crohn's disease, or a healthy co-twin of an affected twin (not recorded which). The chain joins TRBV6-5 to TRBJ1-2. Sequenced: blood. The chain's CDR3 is CASTNDGGRGYTF.